These 32 T cell receptor beta chains were all obtained from the same sample, sequenced in a study of regulatory T cells in long-lasting Graves disease (dated by TCRdb to the early 2020s). The library was generated by multiplex PCR. TCRdb names Illumina HiSeq 4000 as the instrument used. iRepertoire HTBI primers and Arm-PCR amplification of CDR3 regions were used to construct TCR beta libraries. TCRdb passed the public sequencing reads through fastp at Q25 and MiXCR, retaining productive beta sequences. Here each entry gathers all rows of one CDR3 protein and keeps the most common genes and DNA. The sample table shows a few hundred thousand distinct CDR3 sequences, and around 11% are seen once. The biggest ten clones account for 18% of the sample. The time point label corresponds to: newly diagnosed GD, antithyroid drugs for less than 3 months. For both TCR sequencing and RNA sequencing, RNA was extracted from PBMCs using TRIzol.

These records were also assigned to another study, of T cells in Graves' hyperthyroidism and ophthalmopathy.

Sequences were derived from peripheral blood mononuclear cells (PBMCs), sampled at new diagnosis, from a patient treated with antithyroid drugs. Every receptor here comes from a young woman with Graves disease. Donor details come from another sample of the same person, matched by shared clones.

Of note for this clonotype: This may stem from a read error, because a much larger clone lies one nucleotide away. The chain combines TRBV7-2 with TRBJ2-5, with unresolved D. Trimming left V 5 bases short and J 3 bases short, with 28 bases between. The CDR3 is 19 amino acids. Germline V gene data show CDR1 as SGHTA and CDR2 as FQGNSA. CDR3 amino acids: CASSPPQGVIGEWEETQYF. The CDR3 DNA reads TGTGCCAGCAGCCCCCCTCAAGGCGTCATTGGGGAATGGGAAGAGACCCAGTACTTC. Combining the CDR3 with reference TRBV7-2 and TRBJ2-5 gives the whole variable domain GAGVSQSPSNKVTEKGKDVELRCDPISGHTALYWYRQSLGQGLEFLIYFQGNSAPDKSGLPSDRFSAERTGGSVSTLTIQRTQQEDSAVYLCASSPPQGVIGEWEETQYFGPGTRLLVL.

This clonotype was seen ten or more times. This chain joins TRBV25-1 and TRBJ2-3; 10 bases align to TRBD2. CDR3 length: 14 amino acids. V lost 3 bases to trimming and J lost 9 bases; unmatched junction nucleotides: 6. Germline-derived CDR1 and CDR2 are MGHDK and SYGVNS. CDR3 amino acids: CASSDGNSGGTQYF. DNA for the CDR3: TGTGCCAGCAGTGATGGTAATAGCGGGGGGACGCAGTATTTT.

This clonotype was counted ten times or more. The DNA of the CDR3 is TGTGCTAGTGGTTTCCAGATTCCCGCTAGTCGGGACACTGAAGCTTTCTTT. This translates into CASGFQIPASRDTEAFF. V gene TRBV12-5 combines with J gene TRBJ1-1, with unresolved D. The CDR3 is 17 amino acids. V was pared by 3 bases and J by 3 bases, with 20 bases between. Germline lookup yields CDR1 LGHNT and CDR2 FRNRAP.

The sample holds many counts of this clonotype. The chain joins TRBV5-1 to TRBJ2-1; TRBD1 matches 8 bases. V was clipped by 0 bases and J by 4 bases; unmatched bases: 9. Germline assignment: CDR1 SGHRS and CDR2 YFSETQ. This CDR3 spans 17 amino acids. The CDR3 sequence is CASSLVPRQGWYNEQFF. The CDR3 DNA reads TGCGCCAGCAGCTTGGTACCCCGACAGGGGTGGTACAATGAGCAGTTCTTC. Filled out from reference TRBV5-1 and TRBJ2-1, the complete variable domain reads KAGVTQTPRYLIKTRGQQVTLSCSPISGHRSVSWYQQTPGQGLQFLFEYFSETQRNKGNFPGRFSGRQFSNSRSEMNVSTLELGDSALYLCASSLVPRQGWYNEQFFGPGTRLTVL.

The sample holds many counts of this clonotype. The chain combines TRBV12-3 or TRBV12-4 with TRBJ2-2; 12 bases are a match to TRBD2. Trimming took 3 bases from V and 1 from J; bases not matched to a gene: 9. The CDR3 is made up of 19 amino acids. CDR3 residues: CASSFRLAGVAGNTGELFF. The CDR3 coding sequence is TGTGCCAGCAGTTTTAGACTAGCGGGAGTGGCGGGGAACACCGGGGAGCTGTTTTTT.

This clonotype was counted many times. The genes are TRBV27 and TRBJ1-2; perhaps TRBD1 as D (5 bases). Germline lookup yields CDR1 MNHEY and CDR2 SMNVEV (reference sequence). CDR3 size: 14 residues. Trimming removed 4 bases at V and 6 bases at J, with 15 bases between. CDR3 sequence: CASSSRGTVDGYTF. DNA for the CDR3: TGTGCCAGCAGTTCGAGGGGCACGGTCGATGGCTACACCTTC.

This clonotype showed up many times. This chain uses TRBV20-1 with TRBJ1-1; D unclear. Looked up from germline, CDR1 is DFQATT and CDR2 is SNEGSKA (reference sequence). Trimming cost V 5 bases and J 1 base, with 8 bases left between them. This CDR3 comprises 12 residues. The CDR3 loop reads CSAYVPNTEAFF. CDR3 DNA sequence: TGCAGTGCTTATGTCCCGAACACTGAAGCTTTCTTT.

This clonotype was seen at least ten times. The chain uses TRBV5-1 and TRBJ1-1; D is ambiguous. Looked up from germline, CDR1 is SGHRS and CDR2 is YFSETQ. With 0 bases removed from V and 3 bases from J, the gap between germline ends came to 15 bases. The CDR3 loop spans 16 amino acids. The CDR3 sequence: CASSLELVAAYTEAFF. The CDR3 region has the DNA TGCGCCAGCAGCTTGGAATTGGTTGCAGCTTACACTGAAGCTTTCTTT.

The sample holds many counts of this clonotype. The chain uses TRBV6-1 and TRBJ2-3; D remains unclear. Germline CDR1 MNHNS, CDR2 SASEGT. V was trimmed by 6 bases and J by 1 base, leaving 11 bases between them. This CDR3 is built from 14 residues. The DNA of the CDR3 is TGTGCCAGCAGACAGTCCTGGGGCACAGATACGCAGTATTTT. This sequence encodes CASRQSWGTDTQYF.

This clonotype was seen at least ten times. This chain uses TRBV28 with TRBJ2-3; D uncertain. The CDR3 has 14 amino acids. Germline loops: CDR1 MDHEN, CDR2 SYDVKM. V lost 7 bases and J 0 bases, leaving 11 bases between the germline ends. The CDR3 sequence is CASIEPLSTDTQYF. CDR3 coding DNA: TGTGCCAGCATTGAGCCGCTTAGCACAGATACGCAGTATTTT.

This clonotype came up many times. J is TRBJ2-7 and V is TRBV19, with D perhaps being TRBD1 or TRBD2 (5 bases each). In germline, CDR1 is LNHDA, CDR2 SQIVND (reference sequence). The CDR3 covers 13 residues. Trimming shortened V by 7 bases and J by 5 bases, and 15 bases separated the two germline ends. CDR3 residues: CASNRRRIDEQYV. In nucleotides, the CDR3 is TGTGCCAGTAACAGGAGGCGAATCGACGAGCAGTACGTC.

The rearrangement uses TRBV10-3 and TRBJ2-1; TRBD2 matches 11 bases. Germline V gene data show CDR1 as ENHRY and CDR2 as SYGVKD. The V segment lost 7 bases and the J segment 5 bases; nucleotides outside the gene matches: 7. The CDR3 has 15 amino acids. CDR3 DNA sequence: TGTGCCATCACTCCCGGGGGACTAGCGGACAATGAGCAGTTCTTC. It codes for CAITPGGLADNEQFF.

A few counts support this clonotype. The chain recombines TRBV19 with TRBJ2-4, with a tentative D call TRBD2 (5 bases). CDR1 is LNHDA and CDR2 is SQIVND in the germline V gene (reference sequence). The V and J ends lost 2 bases and 8 bases respectively, with 22 bases between them. The CDR3 extends over 17 amino acids. The CDR3 reads CASSISGLTPDQDIQYF. CDR3 in DNA: TGTGCCAGTAGTATAAGCGGACTCACCCCCGATCAGGACATTCAGTACTTC.

This clonotype has ten or more counts. The chain combines TRBV20-1 with TRBJ2-1; tentatively, D is TRBD2 (6 bases). This CDR3 comprises 13 residues. In germline, CDR1 is DFQATT, CDR2 SNEGSKA (reference sequence). V was shortened by 6 bases and J by 3 bases, with 12 bases between the two germline ends. CDR3 sequence: CSASGLIYNEQFF. Here the CDR3 DNA reads TGCAGTGCCAGCGGGCTCATCTACAATGAGCAGTTCTTC.

As DNA, the CDR3 is TGTGCCAGCAGCCCAGCAAACAGACAGGCTAACTATGGCTACACCTTC. Its protein product is CASSPANRQANYGYTF. The chain links TRBV13 to TRBJ1-2, with TRBD1 as a possible D gene (6 bases). V lost 5 bases to trimming and J lost 0 bases, with 16 bases between them. CDR3 length equals 16 residues. Germline loops: CDR1 PRHDT, CDR2 FYEKMQ (reference sequence).

This clonotype appeared many times. V and J are TRBV3-1 and TRBJ1-2; no definite D call. The CDR3 totals 12 residues. Germline-derived CDR1 and CDR2 are LGHDT and YNNKEL (reference sequence). The ends were cut back, 6 bases at V and 0 bases at J, with 5 bases in the middle. CDR3 DNA sequence: TGTGCCAGCAGTCTGACTAACTATGGCTACACCTTC. Encoded protein: CASSLTNYGYTF.

This clonotype was seen repeatedly, ten times or more. The chain links TRBV29-1 to TRBJ1-2; D uncertain. Germline loops: CDR1 SQVTM, CDR2 ANQGSEA. CDR3 length: 16 amino acids. The V end was cut by 0 bases, the J end by 5 bases, with 19 bases between. The CDR3 loop reads CSVEERTGSTYYGYTF. For the CDR3, the DNA is TGCAGCGTTGAAGAAAGGACGGGCAGTACGTATTATGGCTACACCTTC.

There are many counts of this clonotype. The rearrangement uses TRBV7-2 and TRBJ2-3; 10 nucleotides agree with TRBD2. The CDR3 consists of 15 residues. With V trimmed by 2 bases and J by 9 bases, 8 bases remained unmatched. Germline V gene sequence: CDR1 SGHTA, CDR2 FQGNSA. CDR3 region: CASSLISSGGVTQYF. For the CDR3, the DNA is TGTGCCAGCAGCTTAATTTCTAGCGGGGGAGTCACGCAGTATTTT.

The table lists this clonotype with many counts. This chain uses TRBV30 with TRBJ2-1, with 7 positions matching TRBD1. In germline, CDR1 is GTSNPN, CDR2 SVGIG (reference sequence). The CDR3 covers 14 residues. V lost 2 bases and J lost 7; bases outside the gene matches: 8. CDR3 sequence: CAWSTNRGSNEQFF. The CDR3 DNA sequence: TGTGCCTGGAGTACTAACAGGGGTTCGAATGAGCAGTTCTTC.

This clonotype was recorded many times. This chain joins TRBV5-1 and TRBJ1-2, with D possibly being TRBD1 (6 bases). CDR1 is SGHRS and CDR2 is YFSETQ in the germline V gene. The CDR3 runs to 14 residues. V shed 0 bases and J shed 4 bases, with 10 bases lying between them. The CDR3: CASSLDRAFYGYTF. In DNA, the CDR3 is TGCGCCAGCAGCTTGGACAGGGCTTTCTATGGCTACACCTTC.

This clonotype was seen more than once but under ten times. The gene calls are TRBV20-1 and TRBJ2-1; D gene unclear. Germline loops: CDR1 DFQATT, CDR2 SNEGSKA (reference sequence). The CDR3 runs 13 residues. V gave up 1 base and J gave up 14 bases, with 18 bases separating them. CDR3 DNA sequence: TGCAGTGCTAGAGCGAGCGTCATAGAGAAGGAGTTCTTC. It is translated as CSARASVIEKEFF.

This clonotype was observed many times. The chain uses TRBV5-5 and TRBJ2-5; D ambiguous. Germline CDR1 and CDR2: SGHKS and YYEKEE (reference sequence). V was clipped by 4 bases and J by 5 bases, with 9 bases between them. This CDR3 has 12 residues. The CDR3 spells CASSPSVETQYF. The CDR3 region has the DNA TGTGCCAGCAGCCCATCGGTCGAGACCCAGTACTTC. Complete variable domain (other parts from reference TRBV5-5 and TRBJ2-5): DAGVTQSPTHLIKTRGQQVTLRCSPISGHKSVSWYQQVLGQGPQFIFQYYEKEERGRGNFPDRFSARQFPNYSSELNVNALLLGDSALYLCASSPSVETQYFGPGTRLLVL.

This clonotype has at least ten counts. The chain recombines TRBV3-1 with TRBJ2-1, with 8 bases lining up with TRBD2. Trimming cost V 4 bases and J 5 bases; bases outside gene matches: 10. Germline CDR1 reads LGHDT; CDR2 reads YNNKEL (reference sequence). CDR3 length: 16 amino acids. The CDR3 DNA is TGTGCCAGCAGCCTCCGGTCGGGGGGGCGTAACAATGAGCAGTTCTTC. It specifies CASSLRSGGRNNEQFF.

Many counts were recorded for this clonotype. The chain carries TRBV6-5 and TRBJ1-1; 8 bases fit TRBD1. CDR3 length: 15 amino acids. Germline V gene lookup returns CDR1 MNHEY and CDR2 SVGAGI. The V segment lost 1 base and the J segment 1 base; nucleotides outside the gene matches: 2. This chain's CDR3 is CASSYYGTGNTEAFF. CDR3 sequence (DNA): TGTGCCAGCAGTTACTACGGGACAGGGAACACTGAAGCTTTCTTT.

This clonotype was picked up one time. The chain uses TRBV29-1 and TRBJ2-1, with D perhaps TRBD2 (7 bases). Germline loops: CDR1 SQVTM, CDR2 ANQGSEA. V was cut by 6 bases and J by 2 bases, with 14 bases left in between. There are 14 residues in the CDR3. CDR3 DNA sequence: TGCAGCGTCGAGGGGGGGATTACCTACAATGAGCAGTTCTTC. This encodes CSVEGGITYNEQFF.

The J gene is TRBJ1-5, the V gene TRBV29-1; D possibly corresponds to TRBD1 (6 bases). Germline V lookup: CDR1 SQVTM, CDR2 ANQGSEA. The CDR3 runs to 12 residues. The V end was cut by 6 bases, the J end by 3 bases, with 9 bases between. The DNA for the CDR3 is TGCAGCGTGGGACACCCCAATCAGCCCCAGCATTTT. The encoded protein is CSVGHPNQPQHF.

This clonotype has a count of ten or more. The rearrangement uses TRBV14 and TRBJ1-1; D gene ambiguous. The CDR3 consists of 13 residues. CDR1 SGHDN and CDR2 FVKESK come from the germline V gene. V lost 5 bases, J lost 0 bases, and 7 bases lay in between. The CDR3 here is CASSYTMNTEAFF. In nucleotides, the CDR3 is TGTGCCAGCAGCTATACAATGAACACTGAAGCTTTCTTT.

This clonotype was recorded many times. The chain is built from TRBV6-5 and TRBJ2-3; D possibly corresponds to TRBD2 (6 bases). The germline V gene has CDR1 MNHEY and CDR2 SVGAGI. V was clipped by 2 bases and J by 3 bases, with 21 bases between them. The CDR3 loop spans 18 amino acids. The CDR3 loop reads CASSYTGGERAYTDTQYF. The DNA for the CDR3 is TGTGCCAGCAGTTACACCGGAGGGGAGCGGGCGTATACAGATACGCAGTATTTT.

This clonotype has a count of ten or more. The CDR3 coding sequence is TGTGCCAGCAGTGTCGGGCTAGGGGGAGGGCAGTTCTTC. Encoded protein: CASSVGLGGGQFF. The chain links TRBV6-2 or TRBV6-3 to TRBJ2-1; the D gene could be TRBD1 or TRBD2 (6 bases each). Trimming stripped 5 bases from V and 12 bases from J, with 17 bases between. Germline CDR1 reads MNHEY; CDR2 reads SVGEGT. This CDR3 spans 13 amino acids.

In this sample, this clonotype turned up a few times. The rearrangement joins TRBV7-9 to TRBJ1-5, with D possibly matching TRBD1 (5 bases). The germline V gene encodes CDR1 SEHNR and CDR2 FQNEAQ (reference sequence). Trimming took off 3 bases at V and 0 bases at J, with 15 bases between the two ends. CDR3 length equals 17 residues. CDR3 loop: CASSFDLGVYSNQPQHF. The CDR3 region has the DNA TGTGCCAGCAGCTTCGATCTGGGGGTTTATAGCAATCAGCCCCAGCATTTT.

The sample holds many counts of this clonotype. The chain links TRBV5-6 to TRBJ1-1; D not certain. From germline, CDR1 is SGHDT and CDR2 YYEEEE. Trimming pared 4 bases from V and 6 bases from J, leaving 10 bases between. The CDR3 spans 12 residues. CDR3: CASSPIGAEAFF. CDR3 DNA sequence: TGTGCCAGCAGCCCGATCGGGGCTGAAGCTTTCTTT.

In this sample, this clonotype turned up many times. The V and J genes are TRBV30 and TRBJ1-3; no firm D call. This CDR3 is 11 amino acids long. The V gene lost 4 bases and the J gene lost 4 bases, with 5 bases spanning the gap. Germline V gives CDR1 GTSNPN, CDR2 SVGIG (reference sequence). The CDR3 spells CAWTRGNTIYF. CDR3 nucleotide sequence: TGTGCCTGGACCCGAGGAAACACCATATATTTT.